Sequencing of this T cell receptor (beta chain) was carried out in a study of blood T cells in healthy people across ages. Whole-study context: Template switching picked up about one barcoded beta molecule for each two T cells. Study results and caveats: TCR beta diversity per million T cells fell roughly linearly with age.

About this clonotype: The antigen remains unidentified.

After removal of 4 bases from V and 7 bases from J, the junction contained 11 bases not matched to a gene. The CDR3 contains 15 residues. Germline lookup yields CDR1 DFQATT and CDR2 SNEGSKA (reference sequence). Then a second PCR, running about 6 to 12 cycles, was carried out with a sample-barcoded 5' primer and a J-beta primer mix. From the 5' RACE reads, TCRdb called clonotypes with MiXCR, one entry per CDR3 protein. The data hold about 1.8 million distinct CDR3 sequences, with just under 50% observed a single time. Sequencing input: blood. The chain combines TRBV20-1 with TRBJ2-1; 9 bases agree with TRBD2. The receptor was isolated from a woman aged 40 to 49 in good health. CDR3 bases: TGCAGTGCTATAACTTTGCGGGGGGGCGAGAATGAGCAGTTCTTC. It codes for CSAITLRGGENEQFF.